This TCR beta chain originates from a study of post-analysis software for immune sequencing data. Study findings and constraints: Controls' normalized Chao1 diversity significantly exceeded that of multiple sclerosis patients. In patients, TRBV5-6, TRBV5-1 and TRBV20-1 belonged to roughly five TRBV segments found more frequently than in controls.

The germline CDR1 and CDR2 sequences are PRHDT and FYEKMQ (reference sequence). There are 14 residues in the CDR3. The V gene lost 1 base and the J gene lost 2 bases, with 8 bases spanning the gap. Remarks on this clonotype: No antigen is known for it.

Unique molecular identifiers were carried by the TCR beta cDNA libraries. One entry per CDR3 protein results from TCRdb running MiXCR on the PCR reads. The sample consists of 650,000 to 850,000 distinct CDR3 sequences, under 60% of them appearing once. The chain combines TRBV13 with TRBJ1-1; D not certain. Sequenced input: blood. The TCR was taken from a girl between 5 and 17 years old with multiple sclerosis. In DNA, the CDR3 is TGTGCCAGCAGCTTAGCGGAACGCAACACTGAAGCTTTCTTT. This codes for CASSLAERNTEAFF.